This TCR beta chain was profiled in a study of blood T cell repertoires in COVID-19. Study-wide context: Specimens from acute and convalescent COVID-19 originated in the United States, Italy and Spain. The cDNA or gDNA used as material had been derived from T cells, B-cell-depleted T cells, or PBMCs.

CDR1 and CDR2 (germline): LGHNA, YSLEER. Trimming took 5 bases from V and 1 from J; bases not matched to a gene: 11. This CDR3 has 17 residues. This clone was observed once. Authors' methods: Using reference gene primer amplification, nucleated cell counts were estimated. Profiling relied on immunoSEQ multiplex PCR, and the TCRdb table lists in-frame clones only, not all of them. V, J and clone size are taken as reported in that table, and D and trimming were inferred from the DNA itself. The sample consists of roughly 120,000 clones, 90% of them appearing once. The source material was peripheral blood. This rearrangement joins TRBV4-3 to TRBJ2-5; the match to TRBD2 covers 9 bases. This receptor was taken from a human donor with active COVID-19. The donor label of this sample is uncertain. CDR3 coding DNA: TGCGCCAGCAGCTACACGTTCGGGCGGGGGGGCCAAGAGACCCAGTACTTC. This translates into CASSYTFGRGGQETQYF.